These T cell receptor beta chains were read from a single sample in a study of blood T cell repertoires in COVID-19. Profiled with immunoSEQ multiplex PCR; TCRdb holds only in-frame clones, not every one. Here the sample spans 200,000 to 250,000 clones, roughly 87% being singletons. Specimen: peripheral blood. The source is a man in his forties or fifties with active or convalescent COVID-19. Both conserved end residues are trimmed from each CDR3.

CDR3aa: ASSPQGGSYNEQF
j_gene: TRBJ2-1
v_gene: TRBV7-9
len: 13

CDR3aa: ASSSLRSNEQF
j_gene: TRBJ2-1
v_gene: TRBV5-1
len: 11

CDR3aa: ASSRDFQSSYNSPLH
j_gene: TRBJ1-6
v_gene: TRBV7-2
len: 15

CDR3aa: ANALGGTEGYEQY
j_gene: TRBJ2-7
v_gene: TRBV6-5
len: 13

CDR3aa: ASNEWGTANSPLH
j_gene: TRBJ1-6
v_gene: TRBV28
len: 13

CDR3aa: ASNLRGGYSNQPQH
j_gene: TRBJ1-5
v_gene: TRBV28
len: 14

CDR3aa: ASSPTVTGDTQY
j_gene: TRBJ2-3
v_gene: TRBV27
len: 12

CDR3aa: ASSLRGGLSYNEQF
j_gene: TRBJ2-1
v_gene: TRBV5-1
len: 14

CDR3aa: ASSFEDYGYT
j_gene: TRBJ1-2
v_gene: TRBV7-9
len: 10

CDR3aa: ASSLGPDRVSEKLF
j_gene: TRBJ1-4
v_gene: TRBV5-8
len: 14

CDR3aa: ASSPPGTHQAF
j_gene: TRBJ1-1
v_gene: TRBV9
len: 11

CDR3aa: ASSSGSYEQY
j_gene: TRBJ2-7
v_gene: TRBV27
len: 10

CDR3aa: ASRSSETQY
j_gene: TRBJ2-5
v_gene: TRBV6-5
len: 9

CDR3aa: AWSPSWPDHNSPLH
j_gene: TRBJ1-6
v_gene: TRBV30
len: 14

CDR3aa: ASSVEGGLNSPLH
j_gene: TRBJ1-6
v_gene: TRBV9
len: 13

CDR3aa: ASRESGVYNSPLH
j_gene: TRBJ1-6
v_gene: TRBV14
len: 13

CDR3aa: AWRPPGSGYT
j_gene: TRBJ1-2
v_gene: TRBV30
len: 10